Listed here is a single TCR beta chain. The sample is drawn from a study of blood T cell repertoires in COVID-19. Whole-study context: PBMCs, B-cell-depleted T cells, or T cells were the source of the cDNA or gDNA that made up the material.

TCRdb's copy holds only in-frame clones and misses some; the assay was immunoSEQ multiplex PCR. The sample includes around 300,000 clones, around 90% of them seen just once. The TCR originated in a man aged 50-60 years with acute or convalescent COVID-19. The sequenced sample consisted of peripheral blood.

CDR3 residues: CATYQGADTEAFF. The CDR3 nucleotides read TGTGCCACCTACCAGGGGGCGGACACTGAAGCTTTCTTT. This chain connects TRBV10-3 to TRBJ1-1; the match to TRBD1 covers 8 bases. Unmatched junction bases numbered 7, after V lost 10 bases and J lost 3 bases. From germline, CDR1 is ENHRY and CDR2 SYGVKD. The CDR3 is 13 amino acids.